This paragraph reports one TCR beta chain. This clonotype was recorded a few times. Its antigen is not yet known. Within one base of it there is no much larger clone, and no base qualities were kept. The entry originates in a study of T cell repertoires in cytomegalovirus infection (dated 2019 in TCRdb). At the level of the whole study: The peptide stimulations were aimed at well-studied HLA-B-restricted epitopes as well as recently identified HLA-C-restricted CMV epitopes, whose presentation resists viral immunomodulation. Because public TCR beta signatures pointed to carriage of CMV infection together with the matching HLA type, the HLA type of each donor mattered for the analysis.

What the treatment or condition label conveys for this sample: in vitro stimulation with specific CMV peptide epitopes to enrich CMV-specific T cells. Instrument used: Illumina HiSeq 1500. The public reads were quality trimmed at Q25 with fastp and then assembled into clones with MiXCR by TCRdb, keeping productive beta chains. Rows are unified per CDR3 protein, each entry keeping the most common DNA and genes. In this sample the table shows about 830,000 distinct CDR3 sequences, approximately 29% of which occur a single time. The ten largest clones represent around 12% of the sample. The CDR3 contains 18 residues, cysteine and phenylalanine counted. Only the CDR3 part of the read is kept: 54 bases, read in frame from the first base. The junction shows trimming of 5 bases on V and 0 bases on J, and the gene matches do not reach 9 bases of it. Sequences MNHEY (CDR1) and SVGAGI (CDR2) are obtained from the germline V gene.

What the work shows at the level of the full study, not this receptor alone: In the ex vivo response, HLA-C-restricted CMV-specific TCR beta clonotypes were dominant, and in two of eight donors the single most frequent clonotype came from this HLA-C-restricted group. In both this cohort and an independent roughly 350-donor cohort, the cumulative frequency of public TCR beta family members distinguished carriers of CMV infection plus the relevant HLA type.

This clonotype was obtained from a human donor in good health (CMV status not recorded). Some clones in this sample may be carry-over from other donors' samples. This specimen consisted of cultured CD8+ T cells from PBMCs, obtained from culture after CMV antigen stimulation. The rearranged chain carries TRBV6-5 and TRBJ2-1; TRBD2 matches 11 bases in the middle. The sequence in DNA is TGTGCCAGCAGTCTGACTAGCGGGGTCCCGAGCTCCTACAATGAGCAGTTCTTC. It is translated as CASSLTSGVPSSYNEQFF.